These 8 T cell receptor beta chains originate from one sample sequenced in a study of a mutant IDH1 vaccine in newly diagnosed glioma (dated by TCRdb to 2020 to 2023). The sample's time point label, in plain terms: week 35, safety follow-up. Each vaccine dose was 300 ug of a 20-mer mutant IDH1 peptide in Montanide, given subcutaneously with topical imiquimod. Their cognate antigens are unknown. Receptor libraries were prepared by the immunoSEQ multiplex PCR assay. Not all clones reach the TCRdb copy of this immuneACCESS table, which keeps in-frame sequences only. Checked studies attribute under half of the gap to unresolved V genes and leave the rest unexplained. Across this sample there are some 46,000 clones, with roughly 92% seen only once. The ten largest make up less than 2.5% of the sample. The sequencing used PBMCs, collected from a glioma patient whose treatment included an IDH1 peptide vaccine. The receptors stem from a man between 45 and 60 years old with glioma.

V is TRBV7-9 and J is TRBJ2-6; D could derive from TRBD1 or TRBD2 (6 bases each). The CDR3 contains 16 residues. Trimming stripped 4 bases from V and 2 bases from J, with 12 bases between. CDR1 and CDR2 from the germline V gene are SEHNR and FQNEAQ (reference sequence). In DNA, the CDR3 is TGTGCCAGCAGCTCAGGGGAGGTGGCTGGGGCCAACGTCCTGACTTTC. Protein product: CASSSGEVAGANVLTF. Filled out from reference TRBV7-9 and TRBJ2-6, the complete variable domain reads DTGVSQNPRHKITKRGQNVTFRCDPISEHNRLYWYRQTLGQGPEFLTYFQNEAQLEKSRLLSDRFSAERPKGSFSTLEIQRTEQGDSAMYLCASSSGEVAGANVLTFGAGSRLTVL.

The chain joins TRBV9 to TRBJ2-7; D possibly corresponds to TRBD1 (6 bases). Trimming left V 0 bases short and J 3 bases short, with 16 bases between. CDR3 length equals 16 residues. From germline, CDR1 is SGDLS and CDR2 YYNGEE. CDR3 nucleotide sequence: TGTGCCAGCAGCGTAGACGTGGGCAGGGGAAGCTACGAGCAGTACTTC. Translation: CASSVDVGRGSYEQYF.

Only one count was recorded for this clone. The genes are TRBV27 and TRBJ1-2; the D is unclear. This CDR3 is built from 15 residues. In germline, CDR1 is MNHEY, CDR2 SMNVEV (reference sequence). V lost 0 bases, J lost 0 bases, and 8 bases lay in between. The CDR3 DNA is TGTGCCAGCAGTTTATCGGCAACAGCTAACTATGGCTACACCTTC. Its translation is CASSLSATANYGYTF.

V gene TRBV7-8 combines with J gene TRBJ2-5; possible D gene TRBD2, 6 bases. The CDR3 runs to 15 residues. In germline, CDR1 is SGHVS, CDR2 FQNEAQ. Trimming left V 5 bases short and J 2 bases short, with 15 bases between. In DNA, the CDR3 is TGTGCCAGCAGCCCGGGACGGACTACGCAAGAGACCCAGTACTTC. Its translation: CASSPGRTTQETQYF.

J is TRBJ1-1 and V is TRBV19; D not resolved. Germline CDR1 is LNHDA and CDR2 is SQIVND (reference sequence). With 4 bases removed from V and 2 bases from J, the gap between germline ends came to 11 bases. The CDR3 loop spans 14 amino acids. DNA of the CDR3: TGTGCCAGTAGTACCCCGGTGGATAACACTGAAGCTTTCTTT. It codes for CASSTPVDNTEAFF. Together with reference TRBV19 and TRBJ1-1, the CDR3 gives the full variable domain: DGGITQSPKYLFRKEGQNVTLSCEQNLNHDAMYWYRQDPGQGLRLIYYSQIVNDFQKGDIAEGYSVSREKKESFPLTVTSAQKNPTAFYLCASSTPVDNTEAFFGQGTRLTVV.

V gene TRBV7-8 combines with J gene TRBJ2-1, with a weak D call TRBD2 (6 bases). The CDR3 extends over 12 amino acids. Germline lookup yields CDR1 SGHVS and CDR2 FQNEAQ. Trimming took 5 bases from V and 6 from J, leaving 8 bases between them. The CDR3: CASSGTPNEQFF. The DNA for the CDR3 is TGTGCCAGCAGCGGGACTCCCAATGAGCAGTTCTTC.

This sequence joins TRBV4-1 and TRBJ2-7; D is possibly TRBD1 (7 bases). V was pared by 6 bases and J by 1 base, with 13 bases between. This CDR3 has 14 residues. CDR1 and CDR2 (germline): MGHRA, YSYEKL. This CDR3 is CASSRGTASYEQYF. The CDR3 DNA follows: TGCGCCAGCAGTCGCGGGACAGCATCCTACGAGCAGTACTTC.

This chain links TRBV27 with TRBJ2-3; 7 bases align to TRBD1. The V and J ends lost 9 bases and 2 bases, in that order; junction bases with no gene match: 5. Germline V CDR1 and CDR2: MNHEY, SMNVEV (reference sequence). The CDR3 has 13 residues. The CDR3 sequence: CASRDRYTDTQYF. Written as DNA, the CDR3 is TGTGCCAGTAGGGACAGATACACAGATACGCAGTATTTT.